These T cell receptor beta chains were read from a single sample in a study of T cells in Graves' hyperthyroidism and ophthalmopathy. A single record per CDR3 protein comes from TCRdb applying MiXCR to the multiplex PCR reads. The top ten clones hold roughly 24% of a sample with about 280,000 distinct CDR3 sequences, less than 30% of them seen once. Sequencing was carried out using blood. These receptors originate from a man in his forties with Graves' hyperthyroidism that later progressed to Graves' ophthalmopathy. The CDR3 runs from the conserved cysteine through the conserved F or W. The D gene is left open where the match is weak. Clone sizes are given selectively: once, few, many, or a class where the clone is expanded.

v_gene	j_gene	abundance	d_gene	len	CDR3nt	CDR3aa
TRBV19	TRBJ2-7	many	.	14	TGTGCCAGTAGTATAGGTGGGCTAGATAATCAGCAGTACTTC	CASSIGGLDNQQYF
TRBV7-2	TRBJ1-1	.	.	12	TGTGCCAGCAGCTTAGCGGGGAGTAGAGCTTTCTTT	CASSLAGSRAFF
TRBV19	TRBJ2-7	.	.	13	TGTGCCAGCAGTTTAGAGGGGACGTACGAGCAGTACTTC	CASSLEGTYEQYF
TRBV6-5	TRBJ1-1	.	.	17	TGTGCCAGCAGTTACATGAGGGCCAGCAGTCTGAACACTGAAGCTTTCTTT	CASSYMRASSLNTEAFF
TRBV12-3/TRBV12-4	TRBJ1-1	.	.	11	TGTGCCAGCAGGGCTCGGGAGGGAGCTTTCTTT	CASRAREGAFF
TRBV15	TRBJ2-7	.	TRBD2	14	TGTGCCACCAGCGGCGTAGCGGGAGAGGACGAGCAGTACTTC	CATSGVAGEDEQYF
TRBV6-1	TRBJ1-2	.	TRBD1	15	TGTGCCAGCATAATTGGAGGGGGCGGGAGCTATGGCTACACCTTC	CASIIGGGGSYGYTF
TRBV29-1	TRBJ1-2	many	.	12	TGCAGCGTTCTAGGGACTAACTATGGCTACACCTTC	CSVLGTNYGYTF
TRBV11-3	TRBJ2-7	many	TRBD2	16	TGTGCCAGCAGCTTAGGGTCCAGCGGGAGTTCCTACGAGCAGTACTTC	CASSLGSSGSSYEQYF
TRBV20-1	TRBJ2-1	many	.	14	TGCAGTGCAGTTCCTGAACCTACCTACAATGAGCAGTTCTTC	CSAVPEPTYNEQFF
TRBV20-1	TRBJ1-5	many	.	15	TGCAGTGCTAGAGATTCGGGACAACTTGATCAGCCCCAGCATTTT	CSARDSGQLDQPQHF
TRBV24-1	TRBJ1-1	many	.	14	TGTGCCACCAGTGACCCACAGGGAGGCACTGAAGCTTTCTTT	CATSDPQGGTEAFF
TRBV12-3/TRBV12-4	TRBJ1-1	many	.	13	TGTGCCAGCAGTTTCCAGGACCGACAAGGAGCTTTCTTT	CASSFQDRQGAFF
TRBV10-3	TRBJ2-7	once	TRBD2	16	TGTGCCATCAGCCCTATTCGAAGCGGGAGTAGTAACGAGCAGTACTTC	CAISPIRSGSSNEQYF
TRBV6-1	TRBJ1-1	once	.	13	TGTGCCAGCAGAAAGCAGGGAGAGACTGAAGCTTTCTTT	CASRKQGETEAFF
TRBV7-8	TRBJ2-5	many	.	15	TGTGCCAGCAGCTTAGGCCAGGGTCGGACGGAGACCCAGTACTTC	CASSLGQGRTETQYF
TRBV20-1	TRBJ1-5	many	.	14	TGCAGTGCTAGTGGGGGGGCTGGCAATCAGCCCCAGCATTTT	CSASGGAGNQPQHF
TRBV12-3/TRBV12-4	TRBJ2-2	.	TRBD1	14	TGTGCCAGCAGTTCCTGGACAGGGCAAGGGGAGCTGTTTTTT	CASSSWTGQGELFF
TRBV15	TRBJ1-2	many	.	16	TGTGCCACCAGCAGAGATCCTCGACAGGTCCTCGGGGGCTACACCTTC	CATSRDPRQVLGGYTF
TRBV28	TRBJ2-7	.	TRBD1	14	TGTGCCAGCCACAGGGGTGGCACTATCTACGAGCAGTACTTC	CASHRGGTIYEQYF
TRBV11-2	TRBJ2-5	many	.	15	TGTGCCAGCAGCTTAGGGGTCGGACCAGAAGAGACCCAGTACTTC	CASSLGVGPEETQYF
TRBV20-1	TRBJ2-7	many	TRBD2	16	TGCAGTGCTACCGATGGTTTAGCGGGGGTCTCCTACGAGCAGTACTTC	CSATDGLAGVSYEQYF
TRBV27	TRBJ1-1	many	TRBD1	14	TGTGCCACCTCCTCGGACAGGGCGAACACTGAAGCTTTCTTT	CATSSDRANTEAFF
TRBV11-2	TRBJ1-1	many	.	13	TGTGCCAGCAGCTTAGAGGAGATCACTGAAGCTTTCTTT	CASSLEEITEAFF
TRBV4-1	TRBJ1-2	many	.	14	TGCGCCAGCAGCCAAGCCCCGGGGGCTGATGGCTACACCTTC	CASSQAPGADGYTF
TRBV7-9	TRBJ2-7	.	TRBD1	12	TGTGCCACTGGGGACAGCCACTACGAGCAGTACTTC	CATGDSHYEQYF
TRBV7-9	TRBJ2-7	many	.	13	TGTGCCAGCAGCTTAGGGGGGATCTACGAGCAGTACTTC	CASSLGGIYEQYF
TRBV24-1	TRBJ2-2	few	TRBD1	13	TGTGCCACCAATAACAGGGGTGGCGGGGAGCTGTTTTTT	CATNNRGGGELFF
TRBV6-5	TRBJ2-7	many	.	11	TGTGCCAGCAGTTCTCCGGGCGAGCAGTACTTC	CASSSPGEQYF
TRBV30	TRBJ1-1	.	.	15	TGTGCCTGGAGTCTCGGGACGCATTTGAACACTGAAGCTTTCTTT	CAWSLGTHLNTEAFF
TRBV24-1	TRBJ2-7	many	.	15	TGTGCCACCAAGTCCGGGAGCAATCCTACGTGCGAGCAGTACTTC	CATKSGSNPTCEQYF
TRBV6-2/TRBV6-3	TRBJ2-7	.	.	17	TGTGCCAGCAGCCCACTATCTGAGACAGATTTCAACTACGAGCAGTACTTC	CASSPLSETDFNYEQYF